One and the same sample provided the 29 T cell receptor beta chains below, sequenced in a study of blood T cells in healthy people across ages. Combining a sample-barcoded 5' primer with a J-beta primer mix, a second PCR ran for roughly 7 to 12 cycles. TCRdb reprocessed the 5' RACE reads with MiXCR, giving one entry per CDR3 protein. The data hold around 1.5 million distinct CDR3 sequences, with almost 35% observed a single time. The sequenced sample was blood. Every receptor here comes from a woman in her thirties in good health.

This rearrangement joins TRBV14 to TRBJ2-7, with 7 bases matching TRBD2. This CDR3 has 14 amino acids. J lost 4 bases, V lost 2 bases, and 5 bases had no gene match. Per germline, CDR1 SGHDN and CDR2 FVKESK. The CDR3 sequence: CASSQRGSRYEQYF. The CDR3 DNA follows: TGTGCCAGCAGCCAACGCGGGAGCAGGTACGAGCAGTACTTC.

The chain links TRBV7-2 to TRBJ1-6; D is uncertain. The germline V gene encodes CDR1 SGHTA and CDR2 FQGNSA. CDR3 length: 15 amino acids. V was cut by 1 base and J by 6 bases, with 10 bases left in between. The CDR3 region has the DNA TGTGCCAGCAGCTTAGTCGACAAGGTTAATTCACCCCTCCACTTT. Translating it yields CASSLVDKVNSPLHF. Full variable domain (missing parts from reference TRBV7-2 and TRBJ1-6): GAGVSQSPSNKVTEKGKDVELRCDPISGHTALYWYRQSLGQGLEFLIYFQGNSAPDKSGLPSDRFSAERTGGSVSTLTIQRTQQEDSAVYLCASSLVDKVNSPLHFGNGTRLTVT.

This clonotype was picked up one time. The chain couples TRBV9 to TRBJ1-2; D gene uncertain. Germline CDR1 SGDLS, CDR2 YYNGEE. V gave up 0 bases and J gave up 5 bases, with 14 bases separating them. This CDR3 is built from 15 residues. CDR3 sequence reads: CASSVGERVWYGYTF. The CDR3 DNA sequence: TGTGCCAGCAGCGTAGGGGAAAGGGTTTGGTATGGCTACACCTTC.

This clonotype was observed a handful of times. The V call is TRBV12-3 or TRBV12-4, the J call TRBJ2-2; 9 bases are a match to TRBD1. V trimming: 5 bases; J trimming: 4 bases; junction bases outside the gene matches: 2. The CDR3 consists of 14 residues. The CDR3 DNA is TGTGCCAGCAGTGAACAGGGGGCCACCGGGGAGCTGTTTTTT. This translates into CASSEQGATGELFF.

This clonotype was counted a single time. This rearrangement joins TRBV6-5 to TRBJ1-2; perhaps TRBD1 as D (6 bases). The CDR3 is 14 amino acids. Germline CDR1 and CDR2: MNHEY and SVGAGI. The V end was cut by 5 bases, the J end by 6 bases, with 16 bases between. The CDR3 loop reads CASSTLQGGDGYTF. The CDR3 DNA reads as TGTGCCAGCAGTACACTACAGGGAGGTGATGGCTACACCTTC.

The V call is TRBV10-3, the J call TRBJ2-1; 12 nucleotides align to TRBD2. Germline-derived CDR1 and CDR2 are ENHRY and SYGVKD. Trimming cost V 4 bases and J 7 bases; bases outside gene matches: 8. The CDR3 runs 16 residues. The DNA of the CDR3 is TGTGCCATCAGTGGACGACTAGCGGGAGCCGAGAATGAGCAGTTCTTC. Protein: CAISGRLAGAENEQFF.

This sequence joins TRBV7-8 and TRBJ2-1, with a tentative D call TRBD1 (5 bases). CDR3 length: 15 amino acids. Trimming left V 4 bases short and J 6 bases short, with 16 bases between. The germline V gene encodes CDR1 SGHVS and CDR2 FQNEAQ. The DNA of the CDR3 is TGTGCCAGCAGCTCGGACGCGAAAAGGGGCAATGAGCAGTTCTTC. It translates to CASSSDAKRGNEQFF. Complete variable domain (other parts from reference TRBV7-8 and TRBJ2-1): GAGVSQSPRYKVAKRGQDVALRCDPISGHVSLFWYQQALGQGPEFLTYFQNEAQLDKSGLPSDRFFAERPEGSVSTLKIQRTQQEDSAVYLCASSSDAKRGNEQFFGPGTRLTVL.

Only a few counts were recorded for this clonotype. The rearrangement uses TRBV20-1 and TRBJ2-2, with D uncertain. Germline V CDR1 and CDR2: DFQATT, SNEGSKA (reference sequence). Trimming shortened V by 3 bases and J by 7 bases, and 12 bases separated the two germline ends. This CDR3 comprises 13 residues. The DNA for the CDR3 is TGCAGTGCTAGCTTCGGAACCGGCGGGGAGCTGTTTTTT. This codes for CSASFGTGGELFF.

This chain connects TRBV20-1 to TRBJ2-5; 9 positions match TRBD2. CDR1 DFQATT and CDR2 SNEGSKA come from the germline V gene (reference sequence). This CDR3 has 15 amino acids. The trim removed 1 base at V and 2 bases at J, leaving 5 bases unmatched. DNA for the CDR3: TGCAGTGCTAGAGCCAGGACTAGCGTGCAAGAGACCCAGTACTTC. Translated, it gives CSARARTSVQETQYF.

The chain uses TRBV7-2 and TRBJ2-3; D is undetermined. This CDR3 is 15 amino acids long. Germline values: CDR1 SGHTA, CDR2 FQGNSA. V lost 4 bases, J lost 0 bases, and 11 bases lay in between. The DNA of the CDR3 is TGTGCCAGCAGCTATCAAACCCGGAGCACAGATACGCAGTATTTT. Translation gives CASSYQTRSTDTQYF.

The chain links TRBV2 to TRBJ1-2; TRBD1 matches 7 bases. The V segment lost 6 bases and the J segment 2 bases; nucleotides outside the gene matches: 6. The length of the CDR3 is 14 residues. Per the germline V gene, CDR1 is SNHLY and CDR2 is FYNNEI. DNA of the CDR3: TGTGCCAGCAGACAACTACAGGGGAACTATGGCTACACCTTC. As protein: CASRQLQGNYGYTF.

The CDR3 region has the DNA TGCGCCAGCAGCCAACAGGCCCACCAAGAGACCCAGTACTTC. This translates into CASSQQAHQETQYF. This chain links TRBV5-1 with TRBJ2-5; TRBD1 is a possible D gene (5 bases). The V end was cut by 4 bases, the J end by 0 bases, with 10 bases between. The CDR3 runs 14 residues. Germline CDR1 SGHRS, CDR2 YFSETQ.

This clonotype has ten or more counts. The chain employs TRBV9 and TRBJ1-2; D is undetermined. The CDR3 spans 14 residues. CDR1 and CDR2 (germline): SGDLS, YYNGEE. Trimming stripped 2 bases from V and 2 bases from J, with 10 bases between. Written as DNA, the CDR3 is TGTGCCAGCAGCGTCTCAGGCGAGAACTATGGCTACACCTTC. It yields the protein CASSVSGENYGYTF.

The chain has TRBV3-1 and TRBJ2-1, with D uncertain. The CDR3 totals 15 residues. Trimming cost V 0 bases and J 5 bases, with 11 bases left between them. Germline V gene sequence: CDR1 LGHDT, CDR2 YNNKEL (reference sequence). This chain's CDR3 is CASSQDPYPNNEQFF. The CDR3 bases are TGTGCCAGCAGCCAAGATCCTTACCCGAACAATGAGCAGTTCTTC.

This sequence joins TRBV5-1 and TRBJ1-2, with 9 bases that match TRBD1. Per the germline V gene, CDR1 is SGHRS and CDR2 is YFSETQ. V gave up 2 bases and J gave up 3 bases; unmatched junction bases: 2. The CDR3 is 14 residues long. This CDR3 is CASSFTGGDYGYTF. The CDR3 coding sequence is TGCGCCAGCAGCTTCACAGGGGGCGACTATGGCTACACCTTC.

The rearrangement uses TRBV29-1 and TRBJ2-5; D gene uncertain. The CDR3 loop spans 14 amino acids. From germline, CDR1 is SQVTM and CDR2 ANQGSEA. V was cut by 4 bases and J by 11 bases, with 23 bases left in between. CDR3 in amino acids: CSVVLGRLWNEQYF. In DNA, the CDR3 is TGCAGCGTTGTGCTAGGGCGCCTTTGGAATGAGCAGTACTTC.

The chain has TRBV3-1 and TRBJ2-6; D not resolved. The germline CDR1 and CDR2 sequences are LGHDT and YNNKEL (reference sequence). Trimming shortened V by 2 bases and J by 3 bases, and 8 bases separated the two germline ends. The CDR3 loop spans 15 amino acids. CDR3 in DNA: TGTGCCAGCAGCCAACAGTGGGATGGGGCCAACGTCCTGACTTTC. Translating it yields CASSQQWDGANVLTF.

This rearrangement joins TRBV20-1 to TRBJ1-5; TRBD1 matches at 8 bases. Germline V gene sequence: CDR1 DFQATT, CDR2 SNEGSKA (reference sequence). J gave up 2 bases and V 0 bases, and 9 bases lay outside the gene matches. There are 17 residues in the CDR3. CDR3 region: CSARDGTGRGRNQPQHF. The CDR3 DNA follows: TGCAGTGCTAGAGATGGGACAGGTAGAGGCCGCAATCAGCCCCAGCATTTT.

The chain uses TRBV7-9 and TRBJ2-7; D gene ambiguous. V was shortened by 5 bases and J by 3 bases, with 20 bases between the two germline ends. Germline V gene lookup returns CDR1 SEHNR and CDR2 FQNEAQ (reference sequence). The CDR3 runs 16 residues. The CDR3 DNA follows: TGTGCCAGCAGCCATCTCGGCCTCGAGAAGAACTACGAGCAGTACTTC. Its protein is CASSHLGLEKNYEQYF.

With regard to this clonotype: Relative to the germline gene, one junction end is altered; a read error may explain this. The chain links TRBV13 to TRBJ2-3, with TRBD1 identical over 7 bases. Germline lookup yields CDR1 PRHDT and CDR2 FYEKMQ (reference sequence). The CDR3 contains 14 residues. As DNA, the CDR3 is TGTGCCAGCAGCACCGACAGGGTCCCAGATGCGCAGTATTTT. Translating it yields CASSTDRVPDAQYF.

The chain uses TRBV10-3 and TRBJ2-2; the D gene is possibly TRBD2 (6 bases). The CDR3 covers 15 residues. V was pared by 6 bases and J by 0 bases, with 11 bases between. Per germline, CDR1 ENHRY and CDR2 SYGVKD. CDR3 sequence (DNA): TGTGCCATCAGGGGGACTTTCGCGAACACCGGGGAGCTGTTTTTT. It is translated as CAIRGTFANTGELFF.

The chain recombines TRBV20-1 with TRBJ2-5, with D perhaps being TRBD1 or TRBD2 (5 bases each). The CDR3 is made up of 14 amino acids. The V end was cut by 7 bases, the J end by 4 bases, with 19 bases between. The germline CDR1 and CDR2 sequences are DFQATT and SNEGSKA (reference sequence). The CDR3 sequence is CSVHDTGLVETQYF. The DNA for the CDR3 is TGCAGTGTTCATGACACGGGGCTCGTAGAGACCCAGTACTTC.

This chain uses TRBV7-9 with TRBJ2-7, with TRBD2 matching over 11 bases. The V and J ends lost 1 base and 0 bases, in that order; junction bases with no gene match: 2. The CDR3 consists of 16 residues. Germline V CDR1 and CDR2: SEHNR, FQNEAQ (reference sequence). CDR3 residues: CASSLVTSGNSYEQYF. In nucleotides, the CDR3 is TGTGCCAGCAGCTTAGTGACTAGCGGGAACTCCTACGAGCAGTACTTC.

V gene TRBV20-1 combines with J gene TRBJ2-7; TRBD2 agrees at 12 bases. V gave up 6 bases and J gave up 7 bases; unmatched junction bases: 13. In germline, CDR1 is DFQATT, CDR2 SNEGSKA (reference sequence). The CDR3 has 15 amino acids. CDR3 region: CSARLAGEITREQYF. The CDR3 bases are TGCAGTGCGCGACTAGCGGGAGAAATCACGCGGGAGCAGTACTTC.

This clonotype appeared a few times. The CDR3 protein is CASSRPTSGVGKQETQYF. The CDR3 bases are TGTGCCAGCAGCAGACCGACTAGCGGGGTAGGCAAGCAAGAGACCCAGTACTTC. This sequence joins TRBV7-9 and TRBJ2-5; 11 bases map to TRBD2. J gave up 2 bases and V 5 bases, and 13 bases lay outside the gene matches. The CDR3 has 18 amino acids. Germline V lookup: CDR1 SEHNR, CDR2 FQNEAQ (reference sequence).

This chain joins TRBV11-2 and TRBJ1-1, with no clear D. Trimming removed 5 bases at V and 8 bases at J, with 18 bases between. This CDR3 has 14 residues. Germline V gene data show CDR1 as SGHAT and CDR2 as FQNNGV. This CDR3 reads CASSPGGTTSEAFF. The CDR3 nucleotides read TGTGCCAGCAGCCCAGGTGGTACGACTTCCGAAGCTTTCTTT.

The genes are TRBV21-1 and TRBJ2-7; TRBD1 reflects the table's D call only, with no check against the DNA. TRBV21-1 is labeled a pseudogene. This CDR3 has 17 amino acids. The CDR3 DNA sequence: TGTGCCAGTAGACAGGGGGGGTCGCGGACTCCTTACTACGAGCAGTACTTC. Its protein is CASRQGGSRTPYYEQYF.

J is TRBJ2-7 and V is TRBV5-1; no clear D. The V and J ends lost 3 bases and 4 bases respectively, with 14 bases between them. CDR1 and CDR2 (germline): SGHRS, YFSETQ. The CDR3 is 14 residues long. As DNA, the CDR3 is TGCGCCAGCAGCTGGGAAGAACCAAATTACGAGCAGTACTTC. This codes for CASSWEEPNYEQYF.

As DNA, the CDR3 is TGTGCCAGCTCCTGGGAAGGAGGGCCGCACCCCAGGAATGAGCAGTTCTTC. This gives the protein CASSWEGGPHPRNEQFF. This chain joins TRBV6-1 and TRBJ2-1; D possibly corresponds to TRBD2 (6 bases). Germline V gene data show CDR1 as MNHNS and CDR2 as SASEGT. The CDR3 is made up of 17 amino acids. V lost 8 bases and J 7 bases, leaving 27 bases between the germline ends.